Below are 27 T cell receptor beta chains sequenced from a single sample in a study of PD-1 blockade in classical Hodgkin lymphoma. Sequenced by immunoSEQ multiplex PCR; TCRdb stores in-frame clones only, minus some. The sample lists 16,000 or so clones, over 80% occurring once. All the patients suffered relapse after autologous stem cell transplantation, and brentuximab vedotin exposure differed. The CD4+ T cells used were purified from thawed PBMCs through magnetic negative selection. Source: CD4+ T cells from blood, taken at baseline. The source of these receptors is a human donor with classical Hodgkin lymphoma.

The V gene is TRBV4-3, the J gene TRBJ2-3, with D maybe TRBD1 (6 bases). Per the germline V gene, CDR1 is LGHNA and CDR2 is YSLEER. Trimming removed 7 bases at V and 4 bases at J, with 9 bases between. This CDR3 spans 12 amino acids. CDR3 sequence: CASKGDPDTQYF. CDR3 sequence (DNA): TGCGCCAGCAAGGGGGACCCAGATACGCAGTATTTT.

The CDR3 coding sequence is TGTGCCAGCAGGATGGCGGGGGTAGAGACCCAGTACTTC. Its translation: CASRMAGVETQYF. This sequence joins TRBV7-2 and TRBJ2-5; 7 bases line up with TRBD2. This CDR3 is built from 13 residues. V trimming: 6 bases; J trimming: 4 bases; junction bases outside the gene matches: 5. Germline CDR1 is SGHTA and CDR2 is FQGNSA.

This chain joins TRBV6-5 and TRBJ2-1; 11 bases are a match to TRBD2. V was clipped by 6 bases and J by 1 base; unmatched bases: 2. Per germline, CDR1 MNHEY and CDR2 SVGAGI. The CDR3 runs 15 residues. The CDR3 loop is CASRRTSGSYNEQFF. The CDR3 nucleotides read TGTGCCAGCAGACGGACTAGCGGGTCCTACAATGAGCAGTTCTTC.

A few counts support this clone. The chain couples TRBV6-5 to TRBJ2-1; D gene ambiguous. This CDR3 is built from 11 residues. Germline lookup yields CDR1 MNHEY and CDR2 SVGAGI. Trimming shortened V by 2 bases and J by 8 bases, and 4 bases separated the two germline ends. The CDR3 DNA reads as TGTGCCAGCAGTTACGGCCATGAGCAGTTCTTC. It yields the protein CASSYGHEQFF.

This clone appeared a few times. The chain combines TRBV5-4 with TRBJ2-7; 9 nucleotides match TRBD1. The CDR3 is made up of 15 amino acids. The germline CDR1 and CDR2 sequences are SGHNT and YYREEE (reference sequence). V dropped 0 bases and J dropped 2; count of bases not matched to a gene: 3. CDR3 residues: CASSLGQGEAYEQYF. Here the CDR3 DNA reads TGTGCCAGCAGCTTGGGACAGGGGGAGGCCTACGAGCAGTACTTC.

This chain's CDR3 is CASRREATGTYEQYF. Written as DNA, the CDR3 is TGTGCCAGCAGGAGGGAGGCGACAGGAACCTACGAGCAGTACTTC. V and J are TRBV6-6 and TRBJ2-7; D possibly matches TRBD1 or TRBD2 (6 bases each). Germline CDR1 and CDR2: MNHNY and SVGAGI (reference sequence). The CDR3 covers 15 residues. V dropped 6 bases and J dropped 2 bases, with 17 bases sitting between them.

This rearrangement joins TRBV19 to TRBJ1-5, with a weak D call TRBD1 (6 bases). Trimming pared 3 bases from V and 1 base from J, leaving 16 bases between. Germline CDR1 LNHDA, CDR2 SQIVND (reference sequence). The CDR3 is 17 residues long. The CDR3 sequence is CASSMALRTASNQPQHF. CDR3 DNA sequence: TGTGCCAGTAGTATGGCCCTTCGGACAGCAAGCAATCAGCCCCAGCATTTT. Using reference TRBV19 and TRBJ1-5 for the parts outside the CDR3, the full variable domain is DGGITQSPKYLFRKEGQNVTLSCEQNLNHDAMYWYRQDPGQGLRLIYYSQIVNDFQKGDIAEGYSVSREKKESFPLTVTSAQKNPTAFYLCASSMALRTASNQPQHFGDGTRLSIL.

The chain has TRBV28 and TRBJ2-2, with 9 bases fitting TRBD2. The V segment lost 3 bases and the J segment 6 bases; nucleotides outside the gene matches: 5. The CDR3 loop spans 15 amino acids. The germline gives CDR1 MDHEN, CDR2 SYDVKM. CDR3 sequence: CASSLWTSDAGELFF. CDR3 sequence (DNA): TGTGCCAGCAGTTTGTGGACTAGCGATGCCGGGGAGCTGTTTTTT.

The chain joins TRBV11-1 to TRBJ2-7, with 7 bases that match TRBD2. The CDR3 extends over 12 amino acids. CDR1 and CDR2 (germline): SGHAT, FQDESV (reference sequence). V dropped 4 bases and J dropped 10; count of bases not matched to a gene: 7. The CDR3 nucleotides read TGTGCCAGCAGCTCGCGCGGACTAGTACAGTACTTC. This sequence encodes CASSSRGLVQYF.

This chain connects TRBV7-6 to TRBJ2-7, with 7 positions matching TRBD1. The CDR3 is 12 residues long. The germline CDR1 and CDR2 sequences are SGHVS and FNYEAQ. J lost 8 bases, V lost 2 bases, and 3 bases had no gene match. CDR3 sequence: CASSLLQGKQYF. For the CDR3, the DNA is TGTGCCAGCAGCTTATTACAGGGGAAGCAGTACTTC.

This clone was recorded once. This rearrangement joins TRBV10-3 to TRBJ1-6, with TRBD1 as a possible D gene (6 bases). Trimming shortened V by 3 bases and J by 13 bases, and 19 bases separated the two germline ends. Germline lookup yields CDR1 ENHRY and CDR2 SYGVKD. There are 15 residues in the CDR3. The CDR3 bases are TGTGCCATCAGTGATAGTACAGGGTCAATAAGCCCCCTCCACTTT. Encoded protein: CAISDSTGSISPLHF.

The chain combines TRBV4-1 with TRBJ2-3; 9 nucleotides line up with TRBD1. V lost 1 base, J lost 6 bases, and 11 bases stayed unmatched. In germline, CDR1 is MGHRA, CDR2 YSYEKL. The CDR3 consists of 17 residues. CDR3 region: CASSQVSGQGPADTQYF. The CDR3 DNA sequence: TGCGCCAGCAGCCAAGTTAGTGGACAGGGGCCCGCGGATACGCAGTATTTT.

This sequence joins TRBV10-3 and TRBJ2-7; 7 bases match TRBD1. Per germline, CDR1 ENHRY and CDR2 SYGVKD. The CDR3 consists of 12 residues. Germline trimming cut 7 bases from V and 5 bases from J; bases unmatched to any gene: 5. CDR3 nucleotides: TGTGCCATCAAGGGGGCAGGGCACGAGCAGTACTTC. It codes for CAIKGAGHEQYF.

The rearrangement links TRBV6-5 to TRBJ2-7; TRBD1 might be the D (5 bases). Germline lookup yields CDR1 MNHEY and CDR2 SVGAGI. The CDR3 contains 14 residues. V gave up 2 bases and J gave up 3 bases, with 11 bases separating them. This CDR3 reads CASSYPGNGYEQYF. CDR3 nucleotide sequence: TGTGCCAGCAGTTACCCAGGGAACGGCTACGAGCAGTACTTC.

This clone was detected a few times. The chain combines TRBV6-5 with TRBJ1-1; perhaps TRBD1 as D (6 bases). The germline gives CDR1 MNHEY, CDR2 SVGAGI. V was trimmed by 6 bases and J by 0 bases, leaving 8 bases between them. This CDR3 has 13 residues. The CDR3 sequence is CASRQGLNTEAFF. The CDR3 DNA sequence: TGTGCCAGCAGACAGGGATTGAACACTGAAGCTTTCTTT.

V is TRBV2 and J is TRBJ2-3, with unresolved D. This CDR3 has 16 residues. The germline V gene has CDR1 SNHLY and CDR2 FYNNEI. With 0 bases removed from V and 0 bases from J, the gap between germline ends came to 10 bases. This CDR3 reads CASSEAQPDSTDTQYF. In DNA, the CDR3 is TGTGCCAGCAGTGAAGCGCAACCGGACAGCACAGATACGCAGTATTTT.

The chain uses TRBV5-1 and TRBJ2-2, with 10 bases lining up with TRBD1. The CDR3 length is 15 residues. Unmatched junction bases numbered 5, after V lost 3 bases and J lost 6 bases. CDR1 SGHRS and CDR2 YFSETQ come from the germline V gene. The chain's CDR3 is CASSSTGGRAGELFF. CDR3 bases: TGCGCCAGCAGCTCGACAGGGGGCAGGGCCGGGGAGCTGTTTTTT.

The V call is TRBV6-1, the J call TRBJ1-5; 7 nucleotides align to TRBD1. Germline V gives CDR1 MNHNS, CDR2 SASEGT. The CDR3 has 13 residues. With 6 bases clipped from V and 9 bases from J, the junction kept 8 bases outside the gene matches. CDR3 sequence: CASSSDRVLPQHF. The CDR3 DNA reads as TGTGCCAGCAGCTCCGACAGGGTATTGCCCCAGCATTTT.

The genes are TRBV2 and TRBJ1-2, with D maybe TRBD1 (5 bases). The V end lost 7 bases, the J end lost 2 bases, and 17 bases lay between the germline ends. CDR1 and CDR2 from the germline V gene are SNHLY and FYNNEI. CDR3 length: 15 residues. CDR3 sequence reads: CASTPKRGDNYGYTF. For the CDR3, the DNA is TGTGCCAGCACCCCCAAACGGGGGGACAACTATGGCTACACCTTC.

This chain connects TRBV9 to TRBJ2-7; D ambiguous. Germline lookup yields CDR1 SGDLS and CDR2 YYNGEE. The CDR3 is made up of 14 amino acids. Trimming removed 4 bases from V and 2 bases from J, with 13 bases in between. CDR3 nucleotide sequence: TGTGCCAGCAGCTCCCATAGTGGGGCCTACGAGCAGTACTTC. It specifies CASSSHSGAYEQYF. The full variable domain, in which reference TRBV9 and TRBJ2-7 provide the parts outside the CDR3, is DSGVTQTPKHLITATGQRVTLRCSPRSGDLSVYWYQQSLDQGLQFLIQYYNGEERAKGNILERFSAQQFPDLHSELNLSSLELGDSALYFCASSSHSGAYEQYFGPGTRLTVT.

The chain links TRBV29-1 to TRBJ1-2, with a tentative D call TRBD1 (5 bases). This CDR3 spans 9 amino acids. The V end lost 8 bases, the J end lost 8 bases, and 9 bases lay between the germline ends. Germline V gene lookup returns CDR1 SQVTM and CDR2 ANQGSEA. The DNA for the CDR3 is TGCAGCAAGGGACGCGGCTACACCTTC. Translated, it gives CSKGRGYTF.

This rearrangement joins TRBV5-1 to TRBJ2-6; perhaps TRBD1 as D (5 bases). V gave up 0 bases and J gave up 0 bases, with 13 bases separating them. The CDR3 consists of 18 residues. In germline, CDR1 is SGHRS, CDR2 YFSETQ. CDR3 amino acids: CASSLEPGRVSGANVLTF. The CDR3 DNA reads as TGCGCCAGCAGCTTGGAACCCGGCAGGGTCTCTGGGGCCAACGTCCTGACTTTC.

The chain employs TRBV5-4 and TRBJ2-2; 7 bases line up with TRBD1. The CDR3 consists of 16 residues. Germline lookup yields CDR1 SGHNT and CDR2 YYREEE (reference sequence). V was clipped by 4 bases and J by 0 bases; unmatched bases: 6. The DNA of the CDR3 is TGTGCCAGCAGCAGAAACAGGGGAACGAACACCGGGGAGCTGTTTTTT. It yields the protein CASSRNRGTNTGELFF. Looking up the rest from reference TRBV5-4 and TRBJ2-2 gives the full variable domain: ETGVTQSPTHLIKTRGQQVTLRCSSQSGHNTVSWYQQALGQGPQFIFQYYREEENGRGNFPPRFSGLQFPNYSSELNVNALELDDSALYLCASSRNRGTNTGELFFGEGSRLTVL.

This clone was recorded once. The V gene is TRBV21-1, the J gene TRBJ1-2; TRBD1 reflects the table's D call only, with no check against the DNA. TRBV21-1 is noted as a pseudogene. This CDR3 comprises 14 residues. CDR3 region: CASSRSTVNYGYTF. The CDR3 DNA is TGTGCCAGCAGCAGATCGACAGTTAACTATGGCTACACCTTC.

The chain carries TRBV5-1 and TRBJ2-2; D gene uncertain. The V end was cut by 4 bases, the J end by 0 bases, with 7 bases between. CDR1 and CDR2 (germline): SGHRS, YFSETQ. This CDR3 comprises 14 residues. CDR3 region: CASSPGPNTGELFF. Here the CDR3 DNA reads TGCGCCAGCAGCCCAGGACCGAACACCGGGGAGCTGTTTTTT.

The chain links TRBV10-3 to TRBJ2-5; D is ambiguous. CDR3 length: 14 residues. CDR1 and CDR2 (germline): ENHRY, SYGVKD. V was cut by 0 bases and J by 7 bases, with 12 bases left in between. The CDR3 loop reads CAISESLPRRTQYF. Here the CDR3 DNA reads TGTGCCATCAGTGAGTCGCTTCCCAGGCGGACCCAGTACTTC.

This sequence joins TRBV4-3 and TRBJ2-5, with 7 bases lining up with TRBD2. The end of the DNA is better explained by TRBJ2-7, so the J call may be wrong. This CDR3 has 16 amino acids. From germline, CDR1 is LGHNA and CDR2 YSLEER. CDR3 in amino acids: CASSHPWGEGPNEQYF. Here the CDR3 DNA reads TGCGCCAGCAGCCACCCCTGGGGGGAGGGCCCCAACGAGCAGTACTTC.